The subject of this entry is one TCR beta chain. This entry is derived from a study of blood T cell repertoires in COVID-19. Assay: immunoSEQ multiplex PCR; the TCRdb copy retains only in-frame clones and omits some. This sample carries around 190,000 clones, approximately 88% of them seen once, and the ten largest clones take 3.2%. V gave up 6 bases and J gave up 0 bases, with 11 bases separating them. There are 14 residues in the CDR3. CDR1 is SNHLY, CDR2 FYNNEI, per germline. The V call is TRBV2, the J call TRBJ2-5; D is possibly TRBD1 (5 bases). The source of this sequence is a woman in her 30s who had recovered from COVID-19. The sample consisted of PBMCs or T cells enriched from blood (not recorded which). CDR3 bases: TGTGCCAGCAGCGGCAGGGTAAACCAAGAGACCCAGTACTTC. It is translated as CASSGRVNQETQYF.